Sequencing of this TCR beta chain was carried out in a study of blood T cell repertoires in COVID-19. Study in general: Samples of COVID-19 (acute and convalescent) were obtained from the United States, Italy and Spain.

Only in-frame clones appear in the TCRdb table, and some are missing; sequencing was by immunoSEQ multiplex PCR. This table holds a few hundred thousand clones, more than 85% found once. Participants' reported clinical history set cohort assignment. This CDR3 region has 11 residues. The ends lost 8 bases at V and 3 bases at J; junction bases unmatched: 3. Germline lookup yields CDR1 SQVTM and CDR2 ANQGSEA. The clonotype originates from a woman between 25 and 40 years old who had recovered from COVID-19. The sequenced sample was PBMCs or T cells enriched from blood (not recorded which). The chain employs TRBV29-1 and TRBJ2-7; 8 nucleotides agree with TRBD1. The CDR3 loop reads CSITGGYEQYF. CDR3 DNA: TGCAGCATCACAGGGGGCTACGAGCAGTACTTC.